This T cell receptor (beta chain) was obtained from a study of T cell responses to AZD1222 COVID-19 vaccine. V lost 2 bases and J lost 2, with 12 bases in between. Germline assignment: CDR1 MNHEY and CDR2 SVGAGI. CDR3 size: 15 residues. Points on this clone: The target antigen is unknown.

Notes on the study in general: In all cases, repertoires were sampled only after the peak T cell response. Only a handful of AZD1222 recipients, more than five in all, had baseline seropositivity. The sample set comprised mostly white British donors with more females, and clonal diversity was possibly underestimated.

The assay was immunoSEQ multiplex PCR, and TCRdb's table has in-frame clones only and misses some. The sample lists 120,000 to 150,000 clones, 80% to 90% occurring once. Material: peripheral blood, obtained on day 0 of AZD1222 vaccination. The TCR comes from an adult in good health. V is TRBV6-5 and J is TRBJ1-2; TRBD1 might be the D (5 bases). CDR3 sequence: CASSYGGGLNYGYTF. CDR3 coding DNA: TGTGCCAGCAGTTACGGGGGGGGACTGAACTATGGCTACACCTTC.